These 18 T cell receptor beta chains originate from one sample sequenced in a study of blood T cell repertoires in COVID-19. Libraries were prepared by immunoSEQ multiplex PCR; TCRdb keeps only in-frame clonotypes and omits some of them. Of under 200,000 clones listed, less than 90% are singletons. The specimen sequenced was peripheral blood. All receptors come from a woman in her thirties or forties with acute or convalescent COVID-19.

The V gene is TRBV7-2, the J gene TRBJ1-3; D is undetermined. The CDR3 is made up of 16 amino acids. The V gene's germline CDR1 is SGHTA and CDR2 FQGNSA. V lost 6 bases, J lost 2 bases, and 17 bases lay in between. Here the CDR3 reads CASSPSRVVAGNTIYF. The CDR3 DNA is TGTGCCAGCAGTCCATCGAGGGTAGTAGCTGGAAACACCATATATTTT.

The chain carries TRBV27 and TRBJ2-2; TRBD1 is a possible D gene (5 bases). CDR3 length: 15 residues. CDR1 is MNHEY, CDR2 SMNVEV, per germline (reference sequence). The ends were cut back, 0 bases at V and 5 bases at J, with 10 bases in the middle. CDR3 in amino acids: CASSLSRDRTGELFF. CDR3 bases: TGTGCCAGCAGTTTATCCAGGGATCGAACCGGGGAGCTGTTTTTT.

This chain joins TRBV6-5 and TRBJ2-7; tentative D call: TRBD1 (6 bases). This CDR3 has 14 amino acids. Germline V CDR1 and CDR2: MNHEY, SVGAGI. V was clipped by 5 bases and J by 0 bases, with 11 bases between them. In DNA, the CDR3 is TGTGCCAGCAGTCCCGACAGGAGCTCCTACGAGCAGTACTTC. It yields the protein CASSPDRSSYEQYF.

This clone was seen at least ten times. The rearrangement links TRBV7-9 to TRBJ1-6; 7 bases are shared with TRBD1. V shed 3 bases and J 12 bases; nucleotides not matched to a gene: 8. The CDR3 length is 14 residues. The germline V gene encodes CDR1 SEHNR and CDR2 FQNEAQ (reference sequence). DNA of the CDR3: TGTGCCAGCAGCTTCACAGGGGATGGGGAACCCCTCCACTTT. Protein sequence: CASSFTGDGEPLHF.

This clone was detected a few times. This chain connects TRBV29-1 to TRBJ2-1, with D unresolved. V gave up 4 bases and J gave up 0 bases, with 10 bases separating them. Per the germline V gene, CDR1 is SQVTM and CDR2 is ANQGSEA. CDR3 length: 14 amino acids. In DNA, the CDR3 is TGCAGCGTTGGAGACATTAGCTCCTACAATGAGCAGTTCTTC. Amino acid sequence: CSVGDISSYNEQFF.

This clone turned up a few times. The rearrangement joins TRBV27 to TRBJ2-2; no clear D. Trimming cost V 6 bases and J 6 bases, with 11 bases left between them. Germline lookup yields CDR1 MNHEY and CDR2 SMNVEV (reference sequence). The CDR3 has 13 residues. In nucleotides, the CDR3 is TGTGCCAGCAGGCCCACATTTTCCGGGGAGCTGTTTTTT. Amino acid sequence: CASRPTFSGELFF.

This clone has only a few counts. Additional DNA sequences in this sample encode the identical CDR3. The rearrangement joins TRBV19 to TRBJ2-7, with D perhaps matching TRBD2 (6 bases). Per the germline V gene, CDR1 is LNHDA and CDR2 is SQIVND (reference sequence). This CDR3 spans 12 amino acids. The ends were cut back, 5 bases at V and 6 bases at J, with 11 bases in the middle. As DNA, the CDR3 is TGTGCCAGTAGTCCGGGAGTAAGCGAGCAGTACTTC. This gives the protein CASSPGVSEQYF.

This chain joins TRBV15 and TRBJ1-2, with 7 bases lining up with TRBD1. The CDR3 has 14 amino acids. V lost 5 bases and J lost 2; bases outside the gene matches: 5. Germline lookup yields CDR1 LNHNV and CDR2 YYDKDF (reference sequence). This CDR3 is CATSSEQGNYGYTF. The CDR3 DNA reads TGTGCCACCAGCTCGGAACAGGGGAACTATGGCTACACCTTC.

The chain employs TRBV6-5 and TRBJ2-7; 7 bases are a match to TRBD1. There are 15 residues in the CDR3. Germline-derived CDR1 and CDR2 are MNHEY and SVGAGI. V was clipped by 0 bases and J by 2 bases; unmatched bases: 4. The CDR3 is CASSYSTGTAYEQYF. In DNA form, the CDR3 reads TGTGCCAGCAGTTACTCAACCGGGACAGCCTACGAGCAGTACTTC.

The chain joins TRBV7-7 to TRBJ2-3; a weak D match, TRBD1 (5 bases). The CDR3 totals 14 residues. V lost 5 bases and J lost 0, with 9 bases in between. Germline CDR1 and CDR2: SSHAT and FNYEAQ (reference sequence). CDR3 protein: CASSTGSSTDTQYF. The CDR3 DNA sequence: TGTGCCAGCAGCACAGGCTCTAGCACAGATACGCAGTATTTT.

In DNA, the CDR3 is TGTGCCAGCAGCCAACCGGGAGGGTTAGACACCGGGGAGCTGTTTTTT. As protein: CASSQPGGLDTGELFF. The rearrangement joins TRBV16 to TRBJ2-2; 8 bases agree with TRBD2. Germline trimming cut 2 bases from V and 3 bases from J; bases unmatched to any gene: 5. Germline V lookup: CDR1 KGHSY, CDR2 FQNENV. This CDR3 is 16 amino acids long.

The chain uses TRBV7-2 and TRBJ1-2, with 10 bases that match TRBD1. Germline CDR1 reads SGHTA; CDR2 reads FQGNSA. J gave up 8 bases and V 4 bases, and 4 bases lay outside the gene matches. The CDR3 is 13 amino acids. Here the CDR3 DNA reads TGTGCCAGCAGCTCGGGACAGGGGAAAGGCTACACCTTC. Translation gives CASSSGQGKGYTF.

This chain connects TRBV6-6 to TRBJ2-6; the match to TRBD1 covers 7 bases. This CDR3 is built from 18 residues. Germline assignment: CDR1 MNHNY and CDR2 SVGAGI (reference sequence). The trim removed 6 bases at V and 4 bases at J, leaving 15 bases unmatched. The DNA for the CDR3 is TGTGCCAGCAGCCGAAGCTGGGACAGTTGGGGAGGGGCCAACGTCCTGACTTTC. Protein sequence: CASSRSWDSWGGANVLTF.

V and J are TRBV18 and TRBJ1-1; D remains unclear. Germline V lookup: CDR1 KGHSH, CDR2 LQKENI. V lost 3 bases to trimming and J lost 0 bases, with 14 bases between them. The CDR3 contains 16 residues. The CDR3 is CASSPVTVQMNTEAFF. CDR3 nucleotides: TGTGCCAGCTCACCTGTAACAGTTCAGATGAACACTGAAGCTTTCTTT.

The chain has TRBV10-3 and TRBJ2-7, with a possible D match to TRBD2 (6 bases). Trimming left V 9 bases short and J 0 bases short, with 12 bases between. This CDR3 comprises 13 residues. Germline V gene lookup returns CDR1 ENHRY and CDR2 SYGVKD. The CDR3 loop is CAMRAGPSYEQYF. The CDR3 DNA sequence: TGTGCCATGCGGGCGGGGCCCTCCTACGAGCAGTACTTC.

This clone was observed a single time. CDR3 region: CASSLAVGGVAEQYF. The CDR3 bases are TGCGCCAGCAGCTTGGCCGTAGGGGGGGTCGCCGAGCAGTACTTC. This chain uses TRBV5-1 with TRBJ2-7; tentative D call: TRBD2 (7 bases). The CDR3 is made up of 15 amino acids. V was clipped by 0 bases and J by 6 bases, with 16 bases between them. Germline CDR1 reads SGHRS; CDR2 reads YFSETQ.

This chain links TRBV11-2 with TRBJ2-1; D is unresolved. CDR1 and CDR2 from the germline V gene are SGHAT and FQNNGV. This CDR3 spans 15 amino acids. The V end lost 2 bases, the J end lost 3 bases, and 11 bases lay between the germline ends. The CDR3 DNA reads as TGTGCCAGCAGCTTAATGGCAGGCCTCTACAATGAGCAGTTCTTC. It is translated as CASSLMAGLYNEQFF. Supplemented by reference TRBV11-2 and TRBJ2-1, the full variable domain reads EAGVAQSPRYKIIEKRQSVAFWCNPISGHATLYWYQQILGQGPKLLIQFQNNGVVDDSQLPKDRFSAERLKGVDSTLKIQPAKLEDSAVYLCASSLMAGLYNEQFFGPGTRLTVL.

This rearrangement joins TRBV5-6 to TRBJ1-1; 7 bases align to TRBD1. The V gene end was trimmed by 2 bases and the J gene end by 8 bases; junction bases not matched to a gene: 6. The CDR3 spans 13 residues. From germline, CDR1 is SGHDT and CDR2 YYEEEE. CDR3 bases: TGTGCCAGCAGCTTAGGGGGCGCGATGGAAGCTTTCTTT. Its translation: CASSLGGAMEAFF. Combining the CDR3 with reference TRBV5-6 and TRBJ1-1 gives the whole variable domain DAGVTQSPTHLIKTRGQQVTLRCSPKSGHDTVSWYQQALGQGPQFIFQYYEEEERQRGNFPDRFSGHQFPNYSSELNVNALLLGDSALYLCASSLGGAMEAFFGQGTRLTVV.